This TCR beta chain originates from a study of T-cell reconstitution after alpha-beta-depleted transplantation in children. This CDR3 has 19 amino acids. After removal of 1 base from V and 5 bases from J, the junction contained 8 bases not matched to a gene. Germline V gives CDR1 MDHEN, CDR2 SYDVKM. Unique molecular identifiers tagged the TCRbeta library. TCRdb re-called the PCR reads through MiXCR, storing one row per CDR3 protein. Of some 300,000 distinct CDR3 sequences listed, around 10% are singletons. Study observations and caveats: Several hundred expanded graft clones reportedly were the source of alpha-beta T cells about two months after transplant.

This clonotype has a handful of counts. What it binds is unknown. This material consisted of PBMCs, taken before TCRalphabeta/CD19-depleted stem cell transplant. The sequence was obtained from a boy in the first two years of life with acute myeloid leukemia, due to receive a stem cell transplant. The chain is built from TRBV28 and TRBJ2-1, with 16 nucleotides matching TRBD2. This chain's CDR3 is CASSLLGLAGGPKDNEQFF. CDR3 coding DNA: TGTGCCAGCAGTTTATTGGGACTAGCGGGAGGGCCTAAGGACAATGAGCAGTTCTTC.